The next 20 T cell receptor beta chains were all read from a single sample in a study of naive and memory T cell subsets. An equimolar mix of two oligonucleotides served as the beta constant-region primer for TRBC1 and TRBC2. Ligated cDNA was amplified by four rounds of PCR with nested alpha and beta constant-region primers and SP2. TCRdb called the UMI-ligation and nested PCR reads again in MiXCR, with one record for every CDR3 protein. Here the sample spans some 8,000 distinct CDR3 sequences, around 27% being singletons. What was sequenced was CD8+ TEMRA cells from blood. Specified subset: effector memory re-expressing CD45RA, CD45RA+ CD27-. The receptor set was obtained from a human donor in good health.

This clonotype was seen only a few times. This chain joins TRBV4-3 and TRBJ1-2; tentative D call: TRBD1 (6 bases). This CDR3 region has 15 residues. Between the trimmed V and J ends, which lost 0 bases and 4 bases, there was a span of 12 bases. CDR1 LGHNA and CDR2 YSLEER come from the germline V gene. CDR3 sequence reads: CASSQELQGSYGYTF. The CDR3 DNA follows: TGCGCCAGCAGCCAAGAACTACAGGGAAGCTATGGCTACACCTTC.

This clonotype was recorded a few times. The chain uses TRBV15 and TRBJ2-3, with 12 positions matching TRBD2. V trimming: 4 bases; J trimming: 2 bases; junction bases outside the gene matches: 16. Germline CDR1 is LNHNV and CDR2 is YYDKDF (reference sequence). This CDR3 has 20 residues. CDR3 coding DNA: TGTGCCACCAGCACAGGTTCGGGACTAGCGGGTATAGCCCCCACAGATACGCAGTATTTT. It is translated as CATSTGSGLAGIAPTDTQYF.

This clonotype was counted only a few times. CDR3 bases: TGTGCCAGCAGCCTTGACCGTCCCACTGAAGCTTTCTTT. Protein product: CASSLDRPTEAFF. This rearrangement joins TRBV5-4 to TRBJ1-1; D gene ambiguous. Germline V gene sequence: CDR1 SGHNT, CDR2 YYREEE (reference sequence). The CDR3 totals 13 residues. Trimming stripped 4 bases from V and 4 bases from J, with 11 bases between.

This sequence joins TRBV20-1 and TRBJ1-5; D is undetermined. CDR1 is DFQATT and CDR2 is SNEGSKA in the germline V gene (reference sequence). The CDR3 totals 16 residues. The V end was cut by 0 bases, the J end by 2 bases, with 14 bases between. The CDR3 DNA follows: TGCAGTGCTAGAGATCTACAGTTTACTGGCAATCAGCCCCAGCATTTT. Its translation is CSARDLQFTGNQPQHF.

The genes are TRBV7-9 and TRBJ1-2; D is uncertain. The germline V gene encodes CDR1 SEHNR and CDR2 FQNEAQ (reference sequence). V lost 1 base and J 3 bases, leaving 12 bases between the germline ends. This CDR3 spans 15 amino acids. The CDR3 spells CASSLGGEYDYGYTF. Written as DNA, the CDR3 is TGTGCCAGCAGCTTAGGCGGAGAGTATGACTATGGCTACACCTTC.

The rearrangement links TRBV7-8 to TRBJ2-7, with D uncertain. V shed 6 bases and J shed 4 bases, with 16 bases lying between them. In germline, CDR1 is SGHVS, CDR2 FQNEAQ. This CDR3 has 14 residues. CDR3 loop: CASRDRDQIYEQYF. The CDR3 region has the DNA TGTGCCAGCAGAGATAGGGATCAGATTTACGAGCAGTACTTC.

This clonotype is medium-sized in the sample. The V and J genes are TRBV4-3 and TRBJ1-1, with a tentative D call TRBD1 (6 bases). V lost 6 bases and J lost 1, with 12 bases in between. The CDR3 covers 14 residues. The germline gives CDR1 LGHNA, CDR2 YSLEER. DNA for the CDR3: TGCGCCAGCAGGCGACAGGACGAGAACACTGAAGCTTTCTTT. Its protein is CASRRQDENTEAFF.

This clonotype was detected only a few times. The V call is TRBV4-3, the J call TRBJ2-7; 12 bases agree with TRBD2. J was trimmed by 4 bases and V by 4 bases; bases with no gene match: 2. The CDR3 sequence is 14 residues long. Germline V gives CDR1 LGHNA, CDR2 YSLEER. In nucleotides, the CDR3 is TGCGCCAGCAGCCCTGGGACTAGCGGGTACGAGCAGTACTTC. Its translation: CASSPGTSGYEQYF.

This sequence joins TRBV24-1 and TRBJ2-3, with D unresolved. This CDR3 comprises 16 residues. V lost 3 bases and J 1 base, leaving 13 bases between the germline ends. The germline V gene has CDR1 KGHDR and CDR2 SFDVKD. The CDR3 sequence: CATSDSETLRTDTQYF. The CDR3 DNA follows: TGTGCCACCAGTGATAGCGAGACCTTACGCACAGATACGCAGTATTTT.

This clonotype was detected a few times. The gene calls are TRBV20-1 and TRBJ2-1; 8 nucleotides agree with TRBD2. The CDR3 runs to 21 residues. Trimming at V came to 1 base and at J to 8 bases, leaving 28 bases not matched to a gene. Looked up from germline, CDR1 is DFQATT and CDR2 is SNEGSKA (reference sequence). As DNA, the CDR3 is TGCAGTGCTAGAGGGTGGGTGGGACTAGTTTTAGGGGCGACTAGCTGGGATGAGCAGTTCTTC. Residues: CSARGWVGLVLGATSWDEQFF.

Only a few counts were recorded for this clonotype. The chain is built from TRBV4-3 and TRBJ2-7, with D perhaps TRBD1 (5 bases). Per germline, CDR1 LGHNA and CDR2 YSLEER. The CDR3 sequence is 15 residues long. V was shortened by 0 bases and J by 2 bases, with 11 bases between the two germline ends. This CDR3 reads CASSQDRAATYEQYF. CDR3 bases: TGCGCCAGCAGCCAAGACAGGGCCGCCACCTACGAGCAGTACTTC.

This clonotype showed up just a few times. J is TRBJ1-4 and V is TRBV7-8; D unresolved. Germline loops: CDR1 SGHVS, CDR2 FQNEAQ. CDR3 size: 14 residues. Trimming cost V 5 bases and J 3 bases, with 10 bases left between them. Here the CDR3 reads CASSRGPPNEKLFF. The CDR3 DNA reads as TGTGCCAGCAGCCGAGGCCCGCCTAATGAAAAACTGTTTTTT.

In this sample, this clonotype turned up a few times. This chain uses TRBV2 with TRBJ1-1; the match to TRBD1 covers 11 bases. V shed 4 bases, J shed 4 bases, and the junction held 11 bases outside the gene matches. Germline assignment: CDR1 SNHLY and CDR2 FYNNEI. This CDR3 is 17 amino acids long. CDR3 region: CASSGPGQGAVSTEAFF. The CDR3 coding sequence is TGTGCCAGCAGTGGGCCCGGACAGGGGGCCGTGAGCACTGAAGCTTTCTTT.

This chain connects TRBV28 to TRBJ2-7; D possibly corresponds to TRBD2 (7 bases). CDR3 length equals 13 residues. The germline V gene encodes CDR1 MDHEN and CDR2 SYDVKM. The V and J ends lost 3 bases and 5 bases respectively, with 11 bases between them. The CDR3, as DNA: TGTGCCAGCAGTTTTCGGGGGGCGGACGAGCAGTACTTC. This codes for CASSFRGADEQYF.

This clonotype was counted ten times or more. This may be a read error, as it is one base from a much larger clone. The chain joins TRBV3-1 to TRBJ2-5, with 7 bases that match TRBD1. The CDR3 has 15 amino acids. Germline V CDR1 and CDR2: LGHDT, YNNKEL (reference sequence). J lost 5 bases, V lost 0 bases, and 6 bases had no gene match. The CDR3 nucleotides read TGTGCCAGCAGCCAAGATCACAGGGGTGGGGAGACCCAGTACTTC. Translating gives CASSQDHRGGETQYF.

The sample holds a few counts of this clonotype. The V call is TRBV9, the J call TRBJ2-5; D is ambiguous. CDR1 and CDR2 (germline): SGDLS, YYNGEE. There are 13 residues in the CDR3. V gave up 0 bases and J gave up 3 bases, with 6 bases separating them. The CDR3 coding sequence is TGTGCCAGCAGCGTAGAAGGGAAAGAGACCCAGTACTTC. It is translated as CASSVEGKETQYF.

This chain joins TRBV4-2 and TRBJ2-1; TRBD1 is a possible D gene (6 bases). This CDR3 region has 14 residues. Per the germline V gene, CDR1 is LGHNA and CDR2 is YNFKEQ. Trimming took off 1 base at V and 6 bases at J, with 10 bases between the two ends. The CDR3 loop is CASSQGGPGNEQFF. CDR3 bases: TGTGCCAGCAGCCAAGGGGGGCCGGGCAATGAGCAGTTCTTC.

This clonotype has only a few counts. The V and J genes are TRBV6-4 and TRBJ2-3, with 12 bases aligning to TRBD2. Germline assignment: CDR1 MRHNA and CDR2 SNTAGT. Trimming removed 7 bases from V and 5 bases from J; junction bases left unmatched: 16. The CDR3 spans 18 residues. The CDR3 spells CASTKNPLAGGKKDTQYF. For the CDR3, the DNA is TGTGCCAGCACTAAAAATCCACTAGCGGGGGGAAAAAAAGATACGCAGTATTTT.

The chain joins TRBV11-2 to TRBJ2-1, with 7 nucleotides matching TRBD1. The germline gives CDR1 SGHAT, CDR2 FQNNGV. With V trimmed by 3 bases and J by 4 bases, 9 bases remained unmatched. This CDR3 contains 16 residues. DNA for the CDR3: TGTGCCAGCAGCTTCCCCGGGACAGAAGTTTACAATGAGCAGTTCTTC. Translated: CASSFPGTEVYNEQFF.

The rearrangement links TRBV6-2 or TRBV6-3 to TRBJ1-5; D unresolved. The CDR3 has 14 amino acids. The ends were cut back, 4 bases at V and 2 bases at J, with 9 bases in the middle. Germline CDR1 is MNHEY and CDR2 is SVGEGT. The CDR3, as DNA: TGTGCCAGCAGTTGGGTACGTGGCAATCAGCCCCAGCATTTT. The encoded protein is CASSWVRGNQPQHF.